These T cell receptor beta chains were read from a single sample in a study of beta chain features in type 1 diabetes. Data came from immunoSEQ multiplex PCR; TCRdb stores just in-frame clones and leaves some out. The table lists 150,000 or so clones, 9% to 9.5% of them singletons. Sequenced input: central memory CD4+ T cells from blood. These receptors were obtained from a man between 18 and 29 years old in good health. Both conserved end residues are trimmed from each CDR3. The size entry is marked missing in some rows and otherwise reads once, few, many or a size class.

>TRBJ1-5|TRBV19|few
ASSLQNSNQPQH
>TRBJ2-4|TRBV28|many
ASGLAGAKNIQY
>TRBJ1-3|TRBV4-1|.
ASSHKDRSTGNTIY
>TRBJ2-1|TRBV7-2|.
ASSLAQGYWEQF
>TRBJ2-2|TRBV19|few
ASSMGRTTGELF
>TRBJ2-5|TRBV4-1|many
ASSQGNRETQY
>TRBJ2-6|TRBV10-3|.
AIGAGGQNSGANVLT
>TRBJ2-3|TRBV5-4|few
ASRPRVAGDTDTQY
>TRBJ1-2|TRBV30|.
AWSIQGLRGYT
>TRBJ2-7|TRBV5-1|.
ASSLAIGQGTYEQY
>TRBJ2-2|TRBV7-2|few
ASSYRTEATGELF
>TRBJ2-2|TRBV9|.
ASRGVVTGELF
>TRBJ2-1|TRBV7-2|.
ASSRAGGNYNEQF
>TRBJ2-1|TRBV5-1|few
ASSTSGDSYNEQF
>TRBJ1-1|TRBV7-2|.
ASSLGGGAQVKMNTEAF
>TRBJ2-5|TRBV5-6|few
ASSLLQTGMETQY
>TRBJ2-3|TRBV18|.
ASSPSQGDTQY
>TRBJ2-1|TRBV9|few
ASSVDPSGAINEQF
>TRBJ1-2|TRBV2|.
ASSEAGDYGYT
>TRBJ2-7|TRBV4-3|.
ASSQGRGASYEQY
>TRBJ1-1|TRBV18|few
ASSPELSNTEAF
>TRBJ1-5|TRBV7-9|few
ASSPGQVSDQPQH
>TRBJ1-2|TRBV29-1|few
SVLKGDNYGYT
>TRBJ2-1|TRBV18|many
ASSPGQGALYNEQF
>TRBJ2-5|TRBV14|.
ASSQDPSGVETQY
>TRBJ1-6|TRBV2|many
ASSATLPPLH
>TRBJ1-4|TRBV11-2|few
ASSFSPEGTNEKLF
>TRBJ2-7|TRBV7-9|few
ASSAQGYEQY
>TRBJ2-5|TRBV30|few
AWSVFGLADQETQY
>TRBJ2-3|TRBV28|.
ASSSGLAGGGTDTQY
>TRBJ2-2|TRBV5-1|few
ASSLVGGDHTGELF
>.|TRBV19|.
ASSSGYEQY
>TRBJ2-2|TRBV7-2|.
ASSLALAGAGELF
>TRBJ2-4|TRBV4-1|few
ASSQGTGASAY
>TRBJ2-7|TRBV19|.
ASSMGLSSYEQY
>TRBJ2-7|TRBV19|few
ASIDGSSYEQY
>TRBJ1-2|TRBV6-6|.
ASSPDRRGYT
>TRBJ2-3|TRBV28|.
ASSFTGTSTDTQY
>TRBJ2-5|TRBV7-2|few
ASSLLGQTQETQY
>TRBJ2-3|TRBV7-2|many
ASSSSVGTDTQY
>TRBJ2-2|TRBV13|.
ASSLRLAGGRTGELF
>TRBJ1-4|TRBV6-6|.
ASSNAGSNEKLF
>TRBJ2-2|TRBV4-2|few
ASSQEVAGGLTGELF
>TRBJ1-2|TRBV30|.
AWNRDLHGYT
>TRBJ2-5|TRBV7-2|.
ASSSGSQETQY
>TRBJ1-1|TRBV29-1|.
SAKTQGTTEAF
>TRBJ2-6|TRBV5-8|.
ASSFPGSGANVLT
>TRBJ1-5|TRBV5-8|few
ASSLRGQNNQPQH
>TRBJ2-2|TRBV5-1|few
ASSYLAGNTGELF
>TRBJ2-1|TRBV13|medium-sized
ASSLRWTAGEQF